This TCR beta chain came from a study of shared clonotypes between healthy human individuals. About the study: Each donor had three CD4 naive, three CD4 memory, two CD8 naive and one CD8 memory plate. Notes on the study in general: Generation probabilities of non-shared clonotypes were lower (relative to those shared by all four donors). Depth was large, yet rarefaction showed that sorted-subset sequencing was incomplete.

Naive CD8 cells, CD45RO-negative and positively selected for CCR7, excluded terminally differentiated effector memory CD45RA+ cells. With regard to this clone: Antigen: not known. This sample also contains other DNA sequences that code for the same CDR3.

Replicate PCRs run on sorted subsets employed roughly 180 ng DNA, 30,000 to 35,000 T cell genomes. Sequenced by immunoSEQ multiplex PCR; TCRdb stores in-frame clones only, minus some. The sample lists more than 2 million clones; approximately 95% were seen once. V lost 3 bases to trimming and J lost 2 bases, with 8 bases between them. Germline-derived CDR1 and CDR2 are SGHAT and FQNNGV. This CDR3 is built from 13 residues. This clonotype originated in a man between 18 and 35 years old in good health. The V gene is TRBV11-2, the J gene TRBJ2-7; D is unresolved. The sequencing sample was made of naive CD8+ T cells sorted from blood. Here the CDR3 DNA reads TGTGCCAGCAGCTTTTCGTCAACCTACGAGCAGTACTTC. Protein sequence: CASSFSSTYEQYF.